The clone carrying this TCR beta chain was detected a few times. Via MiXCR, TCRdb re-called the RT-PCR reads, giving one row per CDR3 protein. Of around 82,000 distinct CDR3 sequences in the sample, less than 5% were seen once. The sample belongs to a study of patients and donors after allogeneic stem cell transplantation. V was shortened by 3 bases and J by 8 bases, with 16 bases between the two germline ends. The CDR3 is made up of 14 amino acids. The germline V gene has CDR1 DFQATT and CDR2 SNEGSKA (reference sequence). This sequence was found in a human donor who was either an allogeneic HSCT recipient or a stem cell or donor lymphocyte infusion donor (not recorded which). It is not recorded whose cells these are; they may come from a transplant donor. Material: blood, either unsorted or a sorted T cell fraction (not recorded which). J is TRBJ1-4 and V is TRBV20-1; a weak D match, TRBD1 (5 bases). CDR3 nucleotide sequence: TGCAGTGCTAGTCAGGGATCAAGTTTGGAAAAACTGTTTTTT. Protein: CSASQGSSLEKLFF.